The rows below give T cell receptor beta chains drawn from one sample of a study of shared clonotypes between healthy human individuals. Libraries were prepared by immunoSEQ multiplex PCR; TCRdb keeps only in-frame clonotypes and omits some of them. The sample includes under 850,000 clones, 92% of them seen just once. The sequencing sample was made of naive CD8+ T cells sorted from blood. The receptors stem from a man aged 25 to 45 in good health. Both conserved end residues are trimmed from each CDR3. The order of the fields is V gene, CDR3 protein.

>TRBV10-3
ATALGGTEQF
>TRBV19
ASSMTSSVGELF
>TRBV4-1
ASSQTGQPQH
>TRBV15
ATSREGGVLAF
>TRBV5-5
ASSWGTGSDTQY
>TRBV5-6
ASGTENTEAF
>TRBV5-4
ASSGITGEGTEAF
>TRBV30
AWSEIYSNQPQH
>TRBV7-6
ASSSVAGEQF
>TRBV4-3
ASSQKPTGTTPQEQY
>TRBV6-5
ASRTTGAREKLF
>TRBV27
ASSLGGGLAGSEQF
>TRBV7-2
ATRTYNEQF
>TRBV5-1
ASSGGLAENNEQF
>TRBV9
ASSSGGPSYEQY
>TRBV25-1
ASSWDRPGEQF
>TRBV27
ASSTGGYNEQF
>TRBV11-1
ASSHRGAMNTEAF
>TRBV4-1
ASSQEGSGGYQPQH
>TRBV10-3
AISDGSEGASPYEQY
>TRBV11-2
ASSLTGPAYEQY
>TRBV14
ASSQRAANTGELF
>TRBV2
ASRETGGLAGGEQY
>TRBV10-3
AISAPQTGWANNEQF
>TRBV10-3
AISEQGWMTEAF
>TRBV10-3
AISESPRDMNTEAF
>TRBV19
ASSKGQGYNEQF
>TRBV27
ASSLGTVYEQY
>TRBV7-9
ASSHGTLLRVNEQF
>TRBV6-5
ASSYGLYTGELF
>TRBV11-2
ASSQGSEGNYGYT
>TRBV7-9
ASPGLAEETQY
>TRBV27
ASSLGLGGGPGYGYT
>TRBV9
ASSVVAGAPYEQY
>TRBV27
ASTTGRANEQF
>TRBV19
ASSRAGYNEQF
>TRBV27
ASSLGHPYEQY
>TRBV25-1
ASSGNRDSNEKLF
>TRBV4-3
ASSQDRLAPYNEQF
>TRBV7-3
ASSLGPGSEAF
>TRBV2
ASSFVGSHYEQY
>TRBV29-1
SVDPGVLEARGTEAF
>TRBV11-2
ASSLELAGGQETQY
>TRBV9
ASSRTGDEKLF
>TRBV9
ASSVDGGSGETQY
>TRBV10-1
ASSEGLAGVNQETQY
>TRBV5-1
ASSSGLAGAGDTQY
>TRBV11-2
ASSLGTGSLNEKLF
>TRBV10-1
ASSEGLAGAYEQY
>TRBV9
ASSVREDRQETQY
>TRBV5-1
ASSSGLDTDTQY
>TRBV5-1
ASSPDTMSSYEQY
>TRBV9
ASSVKIQGDYGYT
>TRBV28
ASSSTGGANQPQH
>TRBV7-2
ASSLGSRVQPQH
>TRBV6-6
ASSSIKRAVDEQF
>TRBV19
ASSMTGTSYEQY
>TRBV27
ASGDSSYEQY
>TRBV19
ASSRWTGTMNTEAF